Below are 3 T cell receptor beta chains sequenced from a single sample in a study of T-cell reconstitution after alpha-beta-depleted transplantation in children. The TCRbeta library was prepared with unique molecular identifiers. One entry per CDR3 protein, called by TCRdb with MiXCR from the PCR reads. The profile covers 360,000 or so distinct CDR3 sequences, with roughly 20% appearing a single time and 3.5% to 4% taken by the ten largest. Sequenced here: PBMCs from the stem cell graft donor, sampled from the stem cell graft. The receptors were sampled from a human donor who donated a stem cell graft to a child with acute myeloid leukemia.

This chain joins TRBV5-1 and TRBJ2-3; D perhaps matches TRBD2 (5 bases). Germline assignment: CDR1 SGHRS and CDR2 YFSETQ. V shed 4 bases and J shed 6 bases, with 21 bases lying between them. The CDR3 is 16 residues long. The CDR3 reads CASSQAPLGVEDTQYF. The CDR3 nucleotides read TGCGCCAGCAGCCAGGCCCCTCTCGGGGTGGAGGATACGCAGTATTTT.

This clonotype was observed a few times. The CDR3 loop reads CASSRSGLREISSTDTQYF. The CDR3, as DNA: TGCGCCAGCAGCCGATCGGGCTTGCGGGAGATTTCTAGCACAGATACGCAGTATTTT. The chain recombines TRBV5-1 with TRBJ2-3; the match to TRBD2 covers 7 bases. The CDR3 totals 19 residues. V dropped 4 bases and J dropped 0; count of bases not matched to a gene: 17. Per the germline V gene, CDR1 is SGHRS and CDR2 is YFSETQ.

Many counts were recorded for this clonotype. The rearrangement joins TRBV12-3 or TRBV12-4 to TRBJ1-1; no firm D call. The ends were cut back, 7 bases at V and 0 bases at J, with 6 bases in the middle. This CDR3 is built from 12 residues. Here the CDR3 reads CASKQMNTEAFF. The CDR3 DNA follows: TGTGCCAGCAAACAGATGAACACTGAAGCTTTCTTT.